A single sample gave rise to the 13 T cell receptor beta chains below, sequenced in a study of T cells in tuberculosis. Assay: immunoSEQ multiplex PCR; the TCRdb copy retains only in-frame clones and omits some. Of some 90,000 clones detected, approximately 91% appear once; the ten largest clones hold 1.5% to 2%. Cells were sorted from thawed PBMC rested overnight and stained with GMM-loaded CD1B tetramer, viability dye and anti-CD3. The lipid loaded on the CD1B tetramers was C32 glucose monomycolate from Rhodococcus equi. Sequencing input: CD1b-GMM tetramer-negative cells sorted from PBMCs. These receptors were collected from an adult woman with latent tuberculosis.

This sequence joins TRBV7-8 and TRBJ2-5; maybe TRBD2 (6 bases). The CDR3 is 15 amino acids. Trimming cost V 5 bases and J 0 bases, with 13 bases left between them. The V gene's germline CDR1 is SGHVS and CDR2 FQNEAQ. The CDR3 loop is CASSISGGNQETQYF. The CDR3 DNA reads as TGTGCCAGCAGCATAAGCGGAGGGAACCAAGAGACCCAGTACTTC.

CDR3 nucleotides: TGTGCCAGCAGCTTAGTAATAGACTCTGGGGCCAACGTCCTGACTTTC. The encoded protein is CASSLVIDSGANVLTF. This chain joins TRBV7-2 and TRBJ2-6; D is unresolved. CDR1 SGHTA and CDR2 FQGNSA come from the germline V gene. The CDR3 sequence is 16 residues long. V was shortened by 1 base and J by 0 bases, with 7 bases between the two germline ends.

The chain combines TRBV6-5 with TRBJ1-5, with D tentatively TRBD1 (6 bases). V was clipped by 4 bases and J by 5 bases, with 9 bases between them. Germline V gives CDR1 MNHEY, CDR2 SVGAGI. CDR3 length equals 13 residues. The CDR3 bases are TGTGCCAGCAGTTTATACAGGGATCAGCCCCAGCATTTT. Amino acids: CASSLYRDQPQHF.

The chain recombines TRBV25-1 with TRBJ1-2; D unclear. The V gene lost 3 bases and the J gene lost 5 bases, with 10 bases spanning the gap. CDR3 size: 13 residues. Germline CDR1 is MGHDK and CDR2 is SYGVNS. CDR3 in DNA: TGTGCCAGCAGTGACCCCCGAGGGTATGGCTACACCTTC. Residues: CASSDPRGYGYTF.

The chain couples TRBV30 to TRBJ2-1; 11 bases map to TRBD1. Looked up from germline, CDR1 is GTSNPN and CDR2 is SVGIG (reference sequence). The CDR3 sequence is 14 residues long. J lost 7 bases, V lost 8 bases, and 10 bases had no gene match. The CDR3 coding sequence is TGTGCCGGAGCTATTGGACAGGGGGCTAATGAGCAGTTCTTC. Translating it yields CAGAIGQGANEQFF.

This chain connects TRBV27 to TRBJ2-1; 8 nucleotides match TRBD2. CDR1 is MNHEY and CDR2 is SMNVEV in the germline V gene (reference sequence). V shed 6 bases, J shed 5 bases, and the junction held 12 bases outside the gene matches. This CDR3 has 16 amino acids. The CDR3 DNA is TGTGCCAGCAGCCTCGCCGGGCTAGCGGGCCACAATGAGCAGTTCTTC. Its protein is CASSLAGLAGHNEQFF.

The chain combines TRBV28 with TRBJ1-2; possibly TRBD1 for D (5 bases). The CDR3 is 10 residues long. Per germline, CDR1 MDHEN and CDR2 SYDVKM. The V and J ends lost 6 bases and 8 bases respectively, with 7 bases between them. The CDR3 region is CASRGQGYTF. The CDR3 DNA reads TGTGCCAGCAGGGGGCAAGGCTACACCTTC.

The CDR3 reads CASDGGGETQYF. The CDR3 nucleotides read TGTGCCAGCGACGGGGGAGGAGAGACCCAGTACTTC. The chain employs TRBV19 and TRBJ2-5; the D gene is possibly TRBD2 (6 bases). The CDR3 loop spans 12 amino acids. V lost 9 bases and J lost 4, with 12 bases in between. The germline V gene encodes CDR1 LNHDA and CDR2 SQIVND (reference sequence).

V is TRBV5-1 and J is TRBJ2-1, with 9 bases fitting TRBD1. The V gene end was trimmed by 1 base and the J gene end by 15 bases; junction bases not matched to a gene: 11. CDR1 is SGHRS, CDR2 YFSETQ, per germline. The CDR3 is 14 amino acids. The CDR3 is CASSLSGTGSKRFF. CDR3 bases: TGCGCCAGCAGCTTGTCCGGGACAGGGTCGAAGAGGTTCTTC.

The rearrangement uses TRBV19 and TRBJ1-1; 7 nucleotides line up with TRBD1. Germline CDR1 and CDR2: LNHDA and SQIVND (reference sequence). The CDR3 sequence is 13 residues long. The junction had 4 bases not matched to a gene; V was cut back by 6 bases and J by 3 bases. Written as DNA, the CDR3 is TGTGCCAGTAGGACAGACAGGGACACTGAAGCTTTCTTT. Amino acids: CASRTDRDTEAFF.

The chain has TRBV7-3 and TRBJ2-1, with 9 bases matching TRBD2. Trimming cost V 5 bases and J 2 bases; bases outside gene matches: 4. CDR1 is SGHTA and CDR2 is FQGTGA in the germline V gene. This CDR3 has 15 residues. CDR3 sequence: CASSRGLAPYNEQFF. The CDR3 region has the DNA TGTGCCAGCAGCCGGGGACTAGCCCCCTACAATGAGCAGTTCTTC. Filled out from reference TRBV7-3 and TRBJ2-1, the complete variable domain reads GAGVSQTPSNKVTEKGKYVELRCDPISGHTALYWYRQSLGQGPEFLIYFQGTGAADDSGLPNDRFFAVRPEGSVSTLKIQRTERGDSAVYLCASSRGLAPYNEQFFGPGTRLTVL.

The chain recombines TRBV30 with TRBJ2-3, with 8 bases lining up with TRBD2. V lost 4 bases and J lost 4; bases outside the gene matches: 7. Germline CDR1 reads GTSNPN; CDR2 reads SVGIG (reference sequence). The CDR3 totals 14 residues. The CDR3: CAWTTGGAPDTQYF. The CDR3 nucleotides read TGTGCCTGGACGACCGGGGGGGCCCCAGATACGCAGTATTTT. The full variable domain, its missing parts supplied by reference TRBV30 and TRBJ2-3, is SQTIHQWPATLVQPVGSPLSLECTVEGTSNPNLYWYRQAAGRGLQLLFYSVGIGQISSEVPQNLSASRPQDRQFILSSKKLLLSDSGFYLCAWTTGGAPDTQYFGPGTRLTVL.

The chain couples TRBV15 to TRBJ1-5, with D unclear. This CDR3 spans 14 amino acids. Germline CDR1 reads LNHNV; CDR2 reads YYDKDF (reference sequence). V was clipped by 0 bases and J by 4 bases, with 7 bases between them. CDR3 in amino acids: CATSRERLNQPQHF. CDR3 nucleotides: TGTGCCACCAGCAGAGAGAGGTTAAATCAGCCCCAGCATTTT.